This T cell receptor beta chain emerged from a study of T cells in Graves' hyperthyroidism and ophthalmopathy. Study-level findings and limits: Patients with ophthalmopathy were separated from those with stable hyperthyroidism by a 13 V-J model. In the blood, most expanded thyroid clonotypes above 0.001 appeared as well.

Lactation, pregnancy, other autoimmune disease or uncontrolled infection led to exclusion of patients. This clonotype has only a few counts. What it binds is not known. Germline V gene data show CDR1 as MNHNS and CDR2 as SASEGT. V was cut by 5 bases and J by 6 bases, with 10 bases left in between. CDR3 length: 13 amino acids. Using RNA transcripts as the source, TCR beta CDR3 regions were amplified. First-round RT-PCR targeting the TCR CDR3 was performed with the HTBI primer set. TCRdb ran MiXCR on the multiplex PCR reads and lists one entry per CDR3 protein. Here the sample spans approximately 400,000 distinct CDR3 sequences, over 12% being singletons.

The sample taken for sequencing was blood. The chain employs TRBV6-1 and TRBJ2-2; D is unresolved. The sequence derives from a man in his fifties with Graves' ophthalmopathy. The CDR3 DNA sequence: TGTGCCAGCAGTAACTTAGAGGCCGGGGAGCTGTTTTTT. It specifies CASSNLEAGELFF.